This entry concerns a single T cell receptor beta chain. The antigen is not known. The source of the sample is a study of CD8 T cells in ankylosing spondylitis. TCRdb re-analysed the 5' RACE reads in MiXCR, keeping a single row per CDR3 protein. The sample consists of hundreds of thousands of distinct CDR3 sequences, around 11% of them appearing once. Study observations and caveats: Ankylosing spondylitis blood appeared to carry a characteristic TCR beta motif of several highly homologous variants.

The clonotype was recovered from a male donor with ankylosing spondylitis. The sample was blood, either unsorted or a sorted T cell fraction (not recorded which).

Here the CDR3 reads CASGAGPHQPQHF. In nucleotides, the CDR3 is TGTGCCAGCGGTGCCGGGCCTCATCAGCCCCAGCATTTT. This chain links TRBV28 with TRBJ1-5; D gene ambiguous. The V and J ends lost 8 bases and 5 bases respectively, with 13 bases between them. The CDR3 covers 13 residues. The germline V gene has CDR1 MDHEN and CDR2 SYDVKM.